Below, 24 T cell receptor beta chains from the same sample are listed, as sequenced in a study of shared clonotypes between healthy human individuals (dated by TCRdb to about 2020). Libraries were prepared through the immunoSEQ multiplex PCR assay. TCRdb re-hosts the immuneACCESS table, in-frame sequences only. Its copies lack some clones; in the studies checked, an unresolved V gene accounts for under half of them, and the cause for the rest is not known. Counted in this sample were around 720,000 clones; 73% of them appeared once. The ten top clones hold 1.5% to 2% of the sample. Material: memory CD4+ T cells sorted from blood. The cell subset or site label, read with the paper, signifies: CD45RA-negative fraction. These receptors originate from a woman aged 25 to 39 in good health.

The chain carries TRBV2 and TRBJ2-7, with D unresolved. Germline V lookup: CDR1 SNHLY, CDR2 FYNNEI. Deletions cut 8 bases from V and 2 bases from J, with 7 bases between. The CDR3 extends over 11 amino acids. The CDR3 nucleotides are TGTGCCAGCGGACGGGCCTACGAGCAGTACTTC. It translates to CASGRAYEQYF.

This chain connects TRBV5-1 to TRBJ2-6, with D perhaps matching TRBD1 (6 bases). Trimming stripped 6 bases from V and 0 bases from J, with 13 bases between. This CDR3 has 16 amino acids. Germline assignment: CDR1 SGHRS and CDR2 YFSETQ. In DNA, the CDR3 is TGCGCCAGCAATCCCCAGGGGCGCTCTGGGGCCAACGTCCTGACTTTC. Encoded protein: CASNPQGRSGANVLTF.

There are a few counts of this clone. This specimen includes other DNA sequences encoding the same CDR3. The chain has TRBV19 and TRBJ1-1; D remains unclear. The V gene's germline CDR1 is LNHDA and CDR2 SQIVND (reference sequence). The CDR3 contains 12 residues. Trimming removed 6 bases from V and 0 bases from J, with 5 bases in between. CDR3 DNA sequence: TGTGCCAGTAGAGGGATGAACACTGAAGCTTTCTTT. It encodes CASRGMNTEAFF.

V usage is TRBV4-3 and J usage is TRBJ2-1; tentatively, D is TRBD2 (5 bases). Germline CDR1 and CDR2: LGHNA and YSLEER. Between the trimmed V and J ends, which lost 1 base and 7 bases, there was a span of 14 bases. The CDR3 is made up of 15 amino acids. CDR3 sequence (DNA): TGCGCCAGCAGCCAAGGGAGGAGTTTGGTGAATGAGCAGTTCTTC. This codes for CASSQGRSLVNEQFF.

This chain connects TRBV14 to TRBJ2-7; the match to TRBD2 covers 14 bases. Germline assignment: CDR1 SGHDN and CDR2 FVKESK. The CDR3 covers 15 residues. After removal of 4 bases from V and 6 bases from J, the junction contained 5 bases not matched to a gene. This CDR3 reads CASSLVGLAGGEQYF. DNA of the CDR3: TGTGCCAGCAGCCTAGTCGGACTAGCGGGAGGCGAGCAGTACTTC.

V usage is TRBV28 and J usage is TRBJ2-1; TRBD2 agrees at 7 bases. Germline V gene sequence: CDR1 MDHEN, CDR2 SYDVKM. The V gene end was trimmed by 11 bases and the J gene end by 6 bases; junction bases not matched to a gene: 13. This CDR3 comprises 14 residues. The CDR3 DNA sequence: TGTGCCGCCGGAGCGGGGAGTCGGTTCAATGAGCAGTTCTTC. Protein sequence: CAAGAGSRFNEQFF.

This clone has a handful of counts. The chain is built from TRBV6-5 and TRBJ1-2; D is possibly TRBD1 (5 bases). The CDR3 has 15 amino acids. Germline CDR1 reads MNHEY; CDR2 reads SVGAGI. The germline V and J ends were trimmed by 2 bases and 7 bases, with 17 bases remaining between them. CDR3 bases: TGTGCCAGCAGTTACACCTACACAGGAGAGGGTGGCTACACCTTC. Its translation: CASSYTYTGEGGYTF.

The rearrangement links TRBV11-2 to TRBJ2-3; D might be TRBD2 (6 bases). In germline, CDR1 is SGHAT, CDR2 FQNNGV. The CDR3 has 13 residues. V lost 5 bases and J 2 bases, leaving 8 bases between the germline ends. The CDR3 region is CASSRGNTDTQYF. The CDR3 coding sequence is TGTGCCAGCAGCCGCGGGAACACAGATACGCAGTATTTT.

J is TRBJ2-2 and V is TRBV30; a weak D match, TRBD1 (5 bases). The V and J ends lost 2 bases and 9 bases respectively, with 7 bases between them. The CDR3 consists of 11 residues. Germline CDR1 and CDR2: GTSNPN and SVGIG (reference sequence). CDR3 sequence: CAWSQGWELFF. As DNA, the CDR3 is TGTGCCTGGAGTCAGGGTTGGGAGCTGTTTTTT. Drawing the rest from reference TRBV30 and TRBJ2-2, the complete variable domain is SQTIHQWPATLVQPVGSPLSLECTVEGTSNPNLYWYRQAAGRGLQLLFYSVGIGQISSEVPQNLSASRPQDRQFILSSKKLLLSDSGFYLCAWSQGWELFFGEGSRLTVL.

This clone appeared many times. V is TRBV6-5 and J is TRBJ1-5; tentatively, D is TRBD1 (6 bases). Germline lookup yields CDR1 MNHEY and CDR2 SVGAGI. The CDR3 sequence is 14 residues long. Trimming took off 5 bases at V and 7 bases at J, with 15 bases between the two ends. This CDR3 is CASSTQGTGQPQHF. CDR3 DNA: TGTGCCAGCAGTACACAGGGAACGGGGCAGCCCCAGCATTTT.

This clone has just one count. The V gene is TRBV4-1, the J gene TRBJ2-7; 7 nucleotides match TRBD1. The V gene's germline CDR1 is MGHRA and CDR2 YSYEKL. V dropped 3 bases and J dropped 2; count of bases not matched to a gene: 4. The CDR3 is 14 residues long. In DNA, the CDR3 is TGCGCCAGCAGCCAGGGGGACAGTACCTACGAGCAGTACTTC. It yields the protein CASSQGDSTYEQYF.

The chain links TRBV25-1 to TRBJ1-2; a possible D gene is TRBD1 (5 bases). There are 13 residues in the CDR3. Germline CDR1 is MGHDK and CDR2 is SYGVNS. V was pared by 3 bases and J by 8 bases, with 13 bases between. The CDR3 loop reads CASSEARQRGYTF. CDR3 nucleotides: TGTGCCAGCAGTGAGGCCAGACAGAGGGGCTACACCTTC.

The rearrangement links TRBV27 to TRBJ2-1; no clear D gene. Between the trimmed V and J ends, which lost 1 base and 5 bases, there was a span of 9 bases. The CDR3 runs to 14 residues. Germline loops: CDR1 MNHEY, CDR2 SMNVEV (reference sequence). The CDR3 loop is CASSLLGRNNEQFF. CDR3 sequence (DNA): TGTGCCAGCAGTTTATTAGGCAGAAACAATGAGCAGTTCTTC.

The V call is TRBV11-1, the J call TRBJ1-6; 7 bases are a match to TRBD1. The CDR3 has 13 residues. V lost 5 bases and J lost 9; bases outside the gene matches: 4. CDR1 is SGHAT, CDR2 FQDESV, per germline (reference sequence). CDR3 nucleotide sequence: TGTGCCAGCAGCAAACCAGGGGGTTCACCCCTCCACTTT. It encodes CASSKPGGSPLHF. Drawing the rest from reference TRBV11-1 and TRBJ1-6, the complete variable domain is EAEVAQSPRYKITEKSQAVAFWCDPISGHATLYWYRQILGQGPELLVQFQDESVVDDSQLPKDRFSAERLKGVDSTLKIQPAELGDSAMYLCASSKPGGSPLHFGNGTRLTVT.

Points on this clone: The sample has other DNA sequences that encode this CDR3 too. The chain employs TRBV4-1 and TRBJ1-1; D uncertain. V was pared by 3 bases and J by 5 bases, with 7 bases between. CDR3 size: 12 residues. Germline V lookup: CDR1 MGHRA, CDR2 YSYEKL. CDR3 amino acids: CASSQTRTEAFF. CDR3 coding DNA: TGCGCCAGCAGCCAGACACGAACTGAAGCTTTCTTT.

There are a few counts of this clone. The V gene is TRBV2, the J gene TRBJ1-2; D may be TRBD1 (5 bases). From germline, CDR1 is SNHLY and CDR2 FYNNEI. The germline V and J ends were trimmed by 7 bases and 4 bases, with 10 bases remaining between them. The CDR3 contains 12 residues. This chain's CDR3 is CASNPTVYGYTF. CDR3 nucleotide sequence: TGTGCCAGCAACCCGACAGTCTATGGCTACACCTTC.

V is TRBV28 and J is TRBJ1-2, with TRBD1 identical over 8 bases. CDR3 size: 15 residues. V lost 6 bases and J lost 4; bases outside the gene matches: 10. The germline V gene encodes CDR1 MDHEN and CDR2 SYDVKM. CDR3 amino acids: CASSPRTGYGYGYTF. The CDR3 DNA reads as TGTGCCAGCAGCCCCAGGACAGGGTACGGCTATGGCTACACCTTC.

The CDR3 nucleotides are TGTGCCAGCAGCTCCCTCGCTCTGACTAGCGGTTCTGAGGGCGATGAGCAGTTCTTC. This codes for CASSSLALTSGSEGDEQFF. The J gene is TRBJ2-1, the V gene TRBV11-3, with 9 bases lining up with TRBD2. Losses at the gene ends were 4 bases for V and 8 bases for J; bases not matched to a gene: 21. CDR1 SGHNT and CDR2 YENEEA come from the germline V gene. The CDR3 consists of 19 residues.

The CDR3 DNA is TGTGCCAGCAGCTTCCGCCTCGGGGAGGGTGGCAATGAGCAGTTCTTC. The encoded protein is CASSFRLGEGGNEQFF. The chain uses TRBV11-2 and TRBJ2-1; 7 nucleotides align to TRBD2. This CDR3 region has 16 residues. Per the germline V gene, CDR1 is SGHAT and CDR2 is FQNNGV. Trimming removed 3 bases from V and 6 bases from J; junction bases left unmatched: 11.

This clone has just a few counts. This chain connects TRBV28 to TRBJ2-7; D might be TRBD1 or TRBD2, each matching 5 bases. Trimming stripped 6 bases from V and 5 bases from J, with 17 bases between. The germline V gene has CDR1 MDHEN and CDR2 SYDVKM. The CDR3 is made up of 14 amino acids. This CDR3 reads CASRSDGARDEQYF. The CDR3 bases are TGTGCCAGCAGATCAGACGGGGCTCGGGACGAGCAGTACTTC.

The DNA for the CDR3 is TGCGCCAGCAGCTTGGGGCTAGCGACGACCTACGAGCAGTACTTC. It encodes CASSLGLATTYEQYF. The rearrangement links TRBV5-1 to TRBJ2-7; D is perhaps TRBD2 (6 bases). The germline gives CDR1 SGHRS, CDR2 YFSETQ. This CDR3 contains 15 residues. Trimming shortened V by 0 bases and J by 2 bases, and 12 bases separated the two germline ends. Full variable domain (remainder filled in from reference TRBV5-1 and TRBJ2-7): KAGVTQTPRYLIKTRGQQVTLSCSPISGHRSVSWYQQTPGQGLQFLFEYFSETQRNKGNFPGRFSGRQFSNSRSEMNVSTLELGDSALYLCASSLGLATTYEQYFGPGTRLTVT.

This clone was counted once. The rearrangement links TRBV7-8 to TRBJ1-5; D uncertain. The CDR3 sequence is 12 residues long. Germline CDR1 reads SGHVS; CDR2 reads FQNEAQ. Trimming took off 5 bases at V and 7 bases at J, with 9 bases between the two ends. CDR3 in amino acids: CASSPPRQPQHF. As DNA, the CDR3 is TGTGCCAGCAGCCCCCCGCGACAGCCCCAGCATTTT.

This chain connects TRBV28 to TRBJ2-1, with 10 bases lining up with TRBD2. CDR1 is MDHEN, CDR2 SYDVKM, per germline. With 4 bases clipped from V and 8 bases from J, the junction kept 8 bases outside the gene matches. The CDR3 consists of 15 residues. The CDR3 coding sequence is TGTGCCAGCAGTTCCACACTAGCGGGAAGGGATGAGCAGTTCTTC. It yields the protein CASSSTLAGRDEQFF.

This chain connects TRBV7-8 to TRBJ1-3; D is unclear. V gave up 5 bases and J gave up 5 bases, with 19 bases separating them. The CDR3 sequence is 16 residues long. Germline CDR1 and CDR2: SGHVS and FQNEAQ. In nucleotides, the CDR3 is TGTGCCAGCAGCCCTCGGACTCTTTCCCGTCGAAACACCATATATTTT. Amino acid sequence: CASSPRTLSRRNTIYF.